A single T cell receptor beta chain is shown here with its context. The CDR3 contains 17 residues. The germline V and J ends were trimmed by 5 bases and 2 bases, with 22 bases remaining between them. CDR1 and CDR2 (germline): SGHAT, FQNNGV. This sample is part of a study of Graves' ophthalmopathy and Graves' hyperthyroidism. As the template, RNA transcripts were used to amplify TCR beta CDR3 regions. The authors performed first-round RT-PCR with HTBI primers and then a second-round multiplex PCR. TCRdb ran MiXCR on the multiplex PCR reads and lists one entry per CDR3 protein. The data hold around 1.1 million distinct CDR3 sequences, with about 35% observed a single time. Hyperthyroidism patients, aged 18 to 65, were newly diagnosed, under 2 months' duration. Excluded were patients with other autoimmune diseases, uncontrolled infections, pregnancy or lactation. The evidence that diagnosis relied on was clinical symptoms, serum thyroxine, TRAb, thyroid ultrasound and orbital computed tomography.

V and J are TRBV11-2 and TRBJ2-7, with no clear D. Sequenced sample: peripheral blood or thyroid tissue (not recorded which). The origin of this receptor is an adult man with Graves' hyperthyroidism. Written as DNA, the CDR3 is TGTGCCAGCAGCCAAGAACCCGTAAATATTCTTCCCTACGAGCAGTACTTC. It is translated as CASSQEPVNILPYEQYF.